This is a list of T cell receptor beta chains from one sample in a study of CD8 T cells in ankylosing spondylitis. TCRdb processed the 5' RACE reads anew with MiXCR; each CDR3 protein has one entry. The profile shows 200,000 to 250,000 distinct CDR3 sequences, roughly a tenth of them singletons. The sequenced material came from blood, either unsorted or a sorted T cell fraction (not recorded which). The receptors shown here come from a male donor with ankylosing spondylitis or in good health (not recorded which). The CDR3 runs from the conserved cysteine through the conserved F or W. The order of the fields is CDR3 length, V gene, J gene, clone size, D gene, CDR3 DNA, CDR3 protein. The D gene is left open where the match is weak. Size is omitted from some rows. Given values are once, few, many or a class for expanded clones.

14	TRBV29-1	TRBJ1-1	.	.	TGCAGCGTAGGGCCGTCGGGAGCGAACACTGAAGCTTTCTTT	CSVGPSGANTEAFF
15	TRBV2	TRBJ1-5	many	.	TGTGCCAGCAGTGAAGGGGCGAGGAGCAATCAGCCCCAGCATTTT	CASSEGARSNQPQHF
14	TRBV10-3	TRBJ1-6	many	.	TGTGCCATCAAAAAGGATGCGGGTGATTCACCCCTCCACTTT	CAIKKDAGDSPLHF
13	TRBV5-1	TRBJ1-1	many	.	TGCGCCAGCAGCTTACAGATGAACACTGAAGCTTTCTTT	CASSLQMNTEAFF
13	TRBV7-9	TRBJ1-1	.	TRBD1	TGTGCCAGCAGCTCGACAGGGGTAGCTGAAGCTTTCTTT	CASSSTGVAEAFF
15	TRBV7-2	TRBJ2-7	many	TRBD1	TGTGCCAGCAGCCAGAGGGGACAGGAGAATTACGAGCAGTACTTC	CASSQRGQENYEQYF
14	TRBV5-1	TRBJ1-6	many	.	TGCGCCAGCAGCTTGGAGGGTTGGGATTCACCCCTCCACTTT	CASSLEGWDSPLHF
13	TRBV7-8	TRBJ2-2	many	.	TGTGCCAGCAGCTTATCCGGTACCAGGGAGCTGTTTTTT	CASSLSGTRELFF
22	TRBV6-5	TRBJ1-2	many	TRBD1	TGTGCCAGCTCGACGGGGATTTGGGGACAGGGAACACCTTTGGGGGTTAACTATGGCTACACCTTC	CASSTGIWGQGTPLGVNYGYTF
18	TRBV7-2	TRBJ2-2	many	TRBD1	TGTGCCAGCAGCTTAGCGGGACAGGGGGCTTTGAACACCGGGGAGCTGTTTTTT	CASSLAGQGALNTGELFF
14	TRBV20-1	TRBJ2-6	.	.	TGCAGTGCGGGGAAATCCTCTGGGGCCAACGTCCTGACTTTC	CSAGKSSGANVLTF
14	TRBV3-1	TRBJ1-1	many	.	TGTGCCAGCAGCCTGAGTAAGGGTGGTACTGAAGCTTTCTTT	CASSLSKGGTEAFF
14	TRBV5-1	TRBJ1-2	many	.	TGCGCCAGCAGCTTGGTAGGGTCCAGCTATGGCTACACCTTC	CASSLVGSSYGYTF
16	TRBV11-3	TRBJ2-3	few	.	TGTGCCAGCAGTGCCTCTGAGGATCCTGCCGCAGATACGCAGTATTTT	CASSASEDPAADTQYF
14	TRBV12-3/TRBV12-4	TRBJ1-4	.	.	TGTGCCAGCAGTTCCCGCCGGGGAGATGAAAAACTGTTTTTT	CASSSRRGDEKLFF
16	TRBV9	TRBJ2-3	many	TRBD1	TGTGCCAGCAGCGTAGGCGGAGGACAGGGTTCAGATACGCAGTATTTT	CASSVGGGQGSDTQYF
16	TRBV3-1	TRBJ2-2	many	.	TGTGCCAGCAGCCAAGAAGACAGAAGCTACACCGGGGAGCTGTTTTTT	CASSQEDRSYTGELFF
16	TRBV12-3/TRBV12-4	TRBJ2-5	many	TRBD2	TGTGCCAGCAGTCTCTTAGCGGGGGGAAAGCAAGAGACCCAGTACTTC	CASSLLAGGKQETQYF
15	TRBV11-3	TRBJ2-3	.	.	TGTGCCAGCAGCTTATTCGGGCAGACCACAGATACGCAGTATTTT	CASSLFGQTTDTQYF
14	TRBV7-2	TRBJ2-1	few	.	TGTGCCAGCAGCTTTCTAGTAACGTCCAATGAGCAGTTCTTC	CASSFLVTSNEQFF
13	TRBV7-2	TRBJ2-7	few	.	TGTGCCAGCAGGGCCGACGGGTCCTACGAGCAGTACTTC	CASRADGSYEQYF
15	TRBV12-3/TRBV12-4	TRBJ2-3	.	TRBD2	TGTGCCAGCATTGAGCGGGGGGGACACACAGATACGCAGTATTTT	CASIERGGHTDTQYF
16	TRBV6-5	TRBJ2-3	once	TRBD2	TGTGCCAGCAGTTTACAGCGGGGGGTCCCCACAGATACGCAGTATTTT	CASSLQRGVPTDTQYF
17	TRBV5-1	TRBJ2-6	many	TRBD1	TGCGCCAGCAGCCTGACAGGGGCGATCTCTGGGGCCAACGTCCTGACTTTC	CASSLTGAISGANVLTF
11	TRBV6-5	TRBJ2-1	few	.	TGTGCCAGCAGTCGGGACGGTGAGCAGTTCTTC	CASSRDGEQFF
12	TRBV6-4	TRBJ2-3	many	.	TGTGCCAGCAGTGACTCAGGAGATACGCAGTATTTT	CASSDSGDTQYF